These 30 T cell receptor beta chains were sequenced from one sample in a study of cytomegalovirus exposure and HLA in healthy donors. Primers included in the PCR were 60 Vbeta and 13 Jbeta primers. TCRdb's copy holds only in-frame clones and misses some; the assay was immunoSEQ multiplex PCR. Here the sample spans roughly 120,000 clones, roughly four fifths being singletons. The sample consisted of PBMCs. These receptors were collected from a man in his fifties in good health and CMV-seropositive.

V usage is TRBV6-1 and J usage is TRBJ2-3, with TRBD1 matching 11 bases. This CDR3 spans 15 amino acids. Germline V gene sequence: CDR1 MNHNS, CDR2 SASEGT. The V gene end was trimmed by 8 bases and the J gene end by 2 bases; junction bases not matched to a gene: 6. The CDR3 DNA reads as TGTGCCAGCTCAGGACAGGGGGCAACCACAGATACGCAGTATTTT. Its translation is CASSGQGATTDTQYF.

The count of this clone is one. The rearrangement uses TRBV7-2 and TRBJ2-5, with 12 bases matching TRBD2. The end of the DNA fits TRBJ2-7 better, so the J call may be wrong. The CDR3 loop spans 16 amino acids. Germline V lookup: CDR1 SGHTA, CDR2 FQGNSA. CDR3 in amino acids: CASSLSSGRAQGEQYF. The CDR3 DNA sequence: TGTGCCAGCAGCTTATCTAGCGGGAGGGCCCAAGGCGAGCAGTACTTC.

The genes are TRBV7-6 and TRBJ1-2, with unresolved D. The V end lost 5 bases, the J end lost 1 base, and 11 bases lay between the germline ends. The CDR3 has 14 amino acids. Germline V CDR1 and CDR2: SGHVS, FNYEAQ. The CDR3 spells CASSEGGYNYGYTF. CDR3 coding DNA: TGTGCCAGCAGCGAAGGAGGGTATAACTATGGCTACACCTTC.

V and J are TRBV28 and TRBJ1-4; unclear D gene. The CDR3 covers 12 residues. The ends were cut back, 0 bases at V and 8 bases at J, with 4 bases in the middle. Germline lookup yields CDR1 MDHEN and CDR2 SYDVKM. Written as DNA, the CDR3 is TGTGCCAGCAGTTTATGGGAGGAAAAACTGTTTTTT. Translating gives CASSLWEEKLFF. The full variable domain, with the rest looked up from reference TRBV28 and TRBJ1-4, is DVKVTQSSRYLVKRTGEKVFLECVQDMDHENMFWYRQDPGLGLRLIYFSYDVKMKEKGDIPEGYSVSREKKERFSLILESASTNQTSMYLCASSLWEEKLFFGSGTQLSVL.

The rearrangement uses TRBV2 and TRBJ2-3; TRBD2 aligns across 12 bases. Per germline, CDR1 SNHLY and CDR2 FYNNEI. J gave up 4 bases and V 0 bases, and 8 bases lay outside the gene matches. CDR3 length equals 18 residues. The CDR3 loop reads CASSEALTSGGEADTQYF. CDR3 coding DNA: TGTGCCAGCAGTGAAGCGCTGACTAGCGGGGGCGAGGCAGATACGCAGTATTTT.

This sequence joins TRBV15 and TRBJ2-7, with 11 bases aligning to TRBD2. Per the germline V gene, CDR1 is LNHNV and CDR2 is YYDKDF (reference sequence). The CDR3 runs to 15 residues. With 0 bases clipped from V and 2 bases from J, the junction kept 0 bases outside the gene matches. The CDR3 coding sequence is TGTGCCACCAGCAGAGATAGCGGGGGGGCCTACGAGCAGTACTTC. Amino acid sequence: CATSRDSGGAYEQYF.

The chain couples TRBV4-1 to TRBJ2-7, with 10 bases that match TRBD1. Germline loops: CDR1 MGHRA, CDR2 YSYEKL. J was trimmed by 2 bases and V by 3 bases; bases with no gene match: 4. This CDR3 has 15 amino acids. The CDR3 DNA is TGCGCCAGCAGCCAGGGACAGGGGTCACCCTACGAGCAGTACTTC. It codes for CASSQGQGSPYEQYF.

This chain uses TRBV4-1 with TRBJ2-2, with no clear D. The V gene's germline CDR1 is MGHRA and CDR2 YSYEKL. V lost 4 bases and J lost 6, with 12 bases in between. The CDR3 runs 14 residues. CDR3 loop: CASSPRRVAGELFF. CDR3 DNA sequence: TGCGCCAGCAGCCCCCGACGGGTGGCCGGGGAGCTGTTTTTT.

This clone was recorded only once. V usage is TRBV6-5 and J usage is TRBJ2-5; TRBD2 might be the D (5 bases). The CDR3 contains 12 residues. The V gene's germline CDR1 is MNHEY and CDR2 SVGAGI. V was cut by 7 bases and J by 4 bases, with 10 bases left in between. The CDR3 region is CASKIRGETQYF. DNA for the CDR3: TGTGCCAGCAAGATCCGGGGAGAGACCCAGTACTTC.

CDR3 loop: CSVEDLPPQYF. The CDR3 DNA reads as TGCAGCGTTGAAGACCTACCTCCGCAGTATTTT. The chain joins TRBV29-1 to TRBJ2-3, with no clear D. The CDR3 covers 11 residues. V was clipped by 0 bases and J by 10 bases, with 8 bases between them. CDR1 SQVTM and CDR2 ANQGSEA come from the germline V gene.

The chain links TRBV5-4 to TRBJ2-2; D possibly corresponds to TRBD2 (6 bases). The V end was cut by 2 bases, the J end by 3 bases, with 11 bases between. The CDR3 covers 15 residues. CDR1 SGHNT and CDR2 YYREEE come from the germline V gene (reference sequence). CDR3 nucleotides: TGTGCCAGCAGCTTCGGGGGTGCGGACACCGGGGAGCTGTTTTTT. It specifies CASSFGGADTGELFF.

This clone appeared a few times. This chain joins TRBV29-1 and TRBJ2-7; possibly TRBD1 for D (6 bases). The CDR3 consists of 14 residues. Germline V gives CDR1 SQVTM, CDR2 ANQGSEA. Trimming pared 3 bases from V and 2 bases from J, leaving 14 bases between. This CDR3 is CSVDAQGFPYEQYF. The CDR3 nucleotides read TGCAGCGTTGACGCACAGGGCTTCCCCTACGAGCAGTACTTC.

V and J are TRBV7-9 and TRBJ2-3, with TRBD1 identical over 7 bases. CDR1 is SEHNR and CDR2 is FQNEAQ in the germline V gene (reference sequence). CDR3 length equals 16 residues. V lost 3 bases, J lost 2 bases, and 8 bases stayed unmatched. The CDR3, as DNA: TGTGCCAGCAGCTTCCGGGACAGCCCATACACAGATACGCAGTATTTT. The encoded protein is CASSFRDSPYTDTQYF.

V and J are TRBV6-5 and TRBJ2-3, with a weak D call TRBD2 (5 bases). Germline V gives CDR1 MNHEY, CDR2 SVGAGI. The CDR3 is made up of 14 amino acids. Trimming stripped 0 bases from V and 4 bases from J, with 8 bases between. The CDR3 DNA follows: TGTGCCAGCAGTTACTCTGAGGGATCAGATACGCAGTATTTT. It translates to CASSYSEGSDTQYF.

This clone was counted only a few times. V gene TRBV18 combines with J gene TRBJ2-7, with 11 bases that match TRBD2. Unmatched junction bases numbered 5, after V lost 6 bases and J lost 4 bases. Germline V gene data show CDR1 as KGHSH and CDR2 as LQKENI. The CDR3 is made up of 14 amino acids. CDR3 in amino acids: CASSRTSGSYEQYF. The CDR3 region has the DNA TGTGCCAGCTCTCGTACTAGCGGGAGTTACGAGCAGTACTTC.

The chain employs TRBV7-6 and TRBJ2-7; 8 bases line up with TRBD1. V lost 4 bases, J lost 4 bases, and 9 bases stayed unmatched. The CDR3 covers 15 residues. CDR1 and CDR2 from the germline V gene are SGHVS and FNYEAQ. As DNA, the CDR3 is TGTGCCAGCAGCTCATACCGGGACAGGCTGTACGAGCAGTACTTC. Its translation is CASSSYRDRLYEQYF.

This clone was counted a few times. The chain's CDR3 is CSVALAGGQTQYF. Written as DNA, the CDR3 is TGCAGCGTGGCGCTAGCGGGAGGACAGACCCAGTACTTC. The gene calls are TRBV29-1 and TRBJ2-5; TRBD2 matches 11 bases. This CDR3 contains 13 residues. CDR1 SQVTM and CDR2 ANQGSEA come from the germline V gene. The J segment lost 6 bases and the V segment lost 6 bases, leaving 6 bases of the junction unmatched.

This sequence joins TRBV2 and TRBJ2-1, with TRBD2 matching over 13 bases. This CDR3 has 16 amino acids. Germline assignment: CDR1 SNHLY and CDR2 FYNNEI. After removal of 6 bases from V and 8 bases from J, the junction contained 10 bases not matched to a gene. The CDR3 nucleotides are TGTGCCAGCAGGGGGGTGTGGACTAGCGGGGGTGATGAGCAGTTCTTC. Its translation: CASRGVWTSGGDEQFF.

The V call is TRBV14, the J call TRBJ2-4, with 10 bases that match TRBD1. Per the germline V gene, CDR1 is SGHDN and CDR2 is FVKESK. V dropped 4 bases and J dropped 3; count of bases not matched to a gene: 3. CDR3 length equals 15 residues. For the CDR3, the DNA is TGTGCCAGCAGCCCCTGGACAGGGGGCAAAAACATTCAGTACTTC. Translating it yields CASSPWTGGKNIQYF.

The chain employs TRBV4-3 and TRBJ2-1; 13 nucleotides agree with TRBD2. This CDR3 region has 19 residues. Germline assignment: CDR1 LGHNA and CDR2 YSLEER. Unmatched junction bases numbered 7, after V lost 2 bases and J lost 0 bases. CDR3 bases: TGCGCCAGCAGCCAACTTACGGGACTAGCGGGGTTCTCCTACAATGAGCAGTTCTTC. This gives the protein CASSQLTGLAGFSYNEQFF.

V and J are TRBV18 and TRBJ1-2; the match to TRBD1 covers 7 bases. The CDR3 totals 16 residues. The J segment lost 0 bases and the V segment lost 0 bases, leaving 4 bases of the junction unmatched. Germline CDR1 is KGHSH and CDR2 is LQKENI. The CDR3 sequence is CASSPPRDRPNYGYTF. The CDR3 DNA reads TGTGCCAGCTCACCACCTCGGGACAGACCTAACTATGGCTACACCTTC.

The sample holds one count of this clone. The chain is built from TRBV7-9 and TRBJ1-4; perhaps TRBD1 as D (5 bases). The CDR3 extends over 14 amino acids. Trimming cost V 5 bases and J 7 bases, with 14 bases left between them. Germline V gene sequence: CDR1 SEHNR, CDR2 FQNEAQ (reference sequence). This CDR3 is CASSLGTLGEKLFF. The CDR3 DNA follows: TGTGCCAGCAGCCTCGGGACTTTGGGTGAAAAACTGTTTTTT. The whole variable domain, filled in from reference TRBV7-9 and TRBJ1-4, reads DTGVSQNPRHKITKRGQNVTFRCDPISEHNRLYWYRQTLGQGPEFLTYFQNEAQLEKSRLLSDRFSAERPKGSFSTLEIQRTEQGDSAMYLCASSLGTLGEKLFFGSGTQLSVL.

This clone was picked up a small number of times. The chain uses TRBV6-9 and TRBJ2-2; 7 bases align to TRBD1. CDR3 length: 17 amino acids. Per germline, CDR1 MNHGY and CDR2 SVAAGI. V gave up 8 bases and J gave up 2 bases; unmatched junction bases: 14. In nucleotides, the CDR3 is TGTGCCAGCTTTATTCGAAAGGTAGGGGGCAACACCGGGGAGCTGTTTTTT. Protein sequence: CASFIRKVGGNTGELFF.

The chain carries TRBV7-2 and TRBJ1-4; 7 positions agree with TRBD1. The CDR3 length is 17 residues. CDR1 and CDR2 (germline): SGHTA, FQGNSA. V lost 2 bases to trimming and J lost 0 bases; unmatched junction nucleotides: 6. The CDR3 nucleotides are TGTGCCAGCAGCTTAATAGGGACAGTCACAACTAATGAAAAACTGTTTTTT. Its translation: CASSLIGTVTTNEKLFF.

This clone came up once. This chain links TRBV5-4 with TRBJ1-2; 9 bases line up with TRBD1. Per germline, CDR1 SGHNT and CDR2 YYREEE (reference sequence). Unmatched junction bases numbered 7, after V lost 3 bases and J lost 4 bases. The CDR3 spans 15 residues. The CDR3 reads CASSWGDREGYGYTF. The CDR3 nucleotides read TGTGCCAGCAGCTGGGGGGACAGGGAAGGCTATGGCTACACCTTC.

The V and J genes are TRBV6-4 and TRBJ2-5; 9 bases align to TRBD2. Judging by the DNA end, TRBJ2-7 fits better; the J call may be wrong. CDR3 length equals 18 residues. Looked up from germline, CDR1 is MRHNA and CDR2 is SNTAGT. CDR3 protein: CASSGHNSGSEKRDEQYF. DNA of the CDR3: TGTGCCAGCAGTGGCCACAATAGCGGGAGTGAGAAGCGGGACGAGCAGTACTTC.

This clone was detected a few times. The junction does not match germline at one end; this may be a read error. The genes are TRBV11-2 and TRBJ1-1; possible D gene TRBD1, 6 bases. The germline V gene has CDR1 SGHAT and CDR2 FQNNGV. The CDR3 sequence is 13 residues long. CDR3 amino acids: CASSGRGIHTINF. CDR3 nucleotides: TGTGCCAGCAGCGGAAGGGGGATCCACACCATCAACTTT.

The DNA of the CDR3 is TGCGCCAGCAGCCAGTCGGGGTCCTACGAGCAGTACTTC. It yields the protein CASSQSGSYEQYF. This chain uses TRBV4-1 with TRBJ2-5, with D possibly TRBD2 on 5 matching bases. The J call is uncertain, as TRBJ2-7 better fits the DNA end. The CDR3 runs to 13 residues. The germline V gene encodes CDR1 MGHRA and CDR2 YSYEKL.

The gene calls are TRBV6-5 and TRBJ1-6, with a possible D match to TRBD1 (6 bases). The CDR3 consists of 13 residues. Trimming shortened V by 4 bases and J by 11 bases, and 12 bases separated the two germline ends. The germline V gene encodes CDR1 MNHEY and CDR2 SVGAGI. The CDR3 protein is CASSSYGTPPLHF. In DNA, the CDR3 is TGTGCCAGCAGTTCCTACGGGACACCACCCCTCCACTTT.

The chain recombines TRBV18 with TRBJ2-7, with 9 bases aligning to TRBD1. Trimming at V came to 4 bases and at J to 4 bases, leaving 5 bases not matched to a gene. This CDR3 spans 14 amino acids. CDR1 and CDR2 (germline): KGHSH, LQKENI. The DNA for the CDR3 is TGTGCCAGCTCACGGGACAGGGTAGGTTACGAGCAGTACTTC. This sequence encodes CASSRDRVGYEQYF.